Presented here are 13 T cell receptor beta chains from one specimen sequenced in a study of cytomegalovirus exposure and HLA in healthy donors. Assay: immunoSEQ multiplex PCR; the TCRdb copy retains only in-frame clones and omits some. The data contain some 49,000 clones, approximately 90% of them singletons. The sequencing sample was made of PBMCs. The source of these receptors is a man younger than 35 in good health and CMV-seronegative.

The chain employs TRBV19 and TRBJ2-2, with TRBD1 identical over 8 bases. Germline CDR1 and CDR2: LNHDA and SQIVND (reference sequence). The CDR3 sequence is 13 residues long. J was trimmed by 5 bases and V by 10 bases; bases with no gene match: 6. CDR3: CATTRQGTGELFF. The CDR3 region has the DNA TGTGCCACTACCCGACAGGGGACCGGGGAGCTGTTTTTT.

J is TRBJ2-7 and V is TRBV29-1; no firm D call. V was pared by 6 bases and J by 1 base, with 10 bases between. The CDR3 runs to 12 residues. Germline V CDR1 and CDR2: SQVTM, ANQGSEA. The chain's CDR3 is CSVNDGSYEQYF. The CDR3 coding sequence is TGCAGCGTCAACGACGGGTCCTACGAGCAGTACTTC.

The V and J genes are TRBV7-3 and TRBJ2-1; 8 nucleotides match TRBD2. CDR1 is SGHTA and CDR2 is FQGTGA in the germline V gene. The CDR3 contains 14 residues. V was clipped by 5 bases and J by 3 bases; unmatched bases: 3. The CDR3 bases are TGTGCCAGCAGCCCGGGACTAGGCTACAATGAGCAGTTCTTC. Translation: CASSPGLGYNEQFF.

The V call is TRBV27, the J call TRBJ2-2; 8 bases are a match to TRBD2. Germline CDR1 MNHEY, CDR2 SMNVEV (reference sequence). Trimming cost V 2 bases and J 4 bases; bases outside gene matches: 3. The CDR3 length is 15 residues. CDR3 loop: CASSLAGGLTGELFF. For the CDR3, the DNA is TGTGCCAGCAGTTTAGCGGGAGGCCTCACCGGGGAGCTGTTTTTT.

In this sample, this clone turned up once. The junction departs from germline at one end; a sequencing error may be responsible. This sequence joins TRBV4-2 and TRBJ2-3, with 7 bases that match TRBD2. From germline, CDR1 is LGHNA and CDR2 YNFKEQ. This CDR3 is 16 amino acids long. CDR3 DNA: TGTGCCGGCAGCCAAGCCGCGGGACTACGCGCAGATACGCAGTATTTT. It is translated as CAGSQAAGLRADTQYF.

A few counts support this clone. The chain has TRBV28 and TRBJ1-5; no clear D. Germline assignment: CDR1 MDHEN and CDR2 SYDVKM. CDR3 length: 15 amino acids. Trimming stripped 3 bases from V and 2 bases from J, with 11 bases between. The CDR3: CASSFRRMGNQPQHF. Here the CDR3 DNA reads TGTGCCAGCAGTTTTAGGAGGATGGGCAATCAGCCCCAGCATTTT.

This clone came up a few times. The V gene is TRBV29-1, the J gene TRBJ2-2; TRBD1 matches at 7 bases. J gave up 7 bases and V 6 bases, and 5 bases lay outside the gene matches. Germline V gene sequence: CDR1 SQVTM, CDR2 ANQGSEA. CDR3 size: 12 residues. The CDR3 bases are TGCAGCGTCCTACAGGGGATCGGGGAGCTGTTTTTT. Protein: CSVLQGIGELFF.

The gene calls are TRBV4-2 and TRBJ2-7; TRBD2 aligns across 10 bases. The ends lost 1 base at V and 3 bases at J; junction bases unmatched: 15. The CDR3 is 19 amino acids. CDR1 LGHNA and CDR2 YNFKEQ come from the germline V gene. The CDR3 DNA reads TGTGCCAGCAGCCAAGGAGGATCTAGCGGGAGTTTGGGAAACTACGAGCAGTACTTC. Residues: CASSQGGSSGSLGNYEQYF.

This chain uses TRBV9 with TRBJ2-2, with D unresolved. V dropped 0 bases and J dropped 1 base, with 10 bases sitting between them. Per germline, CDR1 SGDLS and CDR2 YYNGEE. CDR3 length: 16 amino acids. The CDR3 is CASSVEVALNTGELFF. CDR3 nucleotide sequence: TGTGCCAGCAGCGTAGAGGTAGCTCTGAACACCGGGGAGCTGTTTTTT.

V and J are TRBV10-1 and TRBJ1-1; TRBD1 matches at 9 bases. Germline CDR1 is WNHNN and CDR2 is SYGVQD (reference sequence). The CDR3 extends over 13 amino acids. V dropped 3 bases and J dropped 12; count of bases not matched to a gene: 8. The CDR3 sequence: CASSESGTGYPFF. CDR3 nucleotide sequence: TGCGCCAGCAGTGAATCCGGGACAGGGTACCCTTTCTTT.

The chain couples TRBV18 to TRBJ1-5, with a weak D call TRBD1 (5 bases). Germline V gene data show CDR1 as KGHSH and CDR2 as LQKENI. V lost 5 bases to trimming and J lost 4 bases, with 15 bases between them. CDR3 length: 15 residues. The CDR3 coding sequence is TGTGCCAGCTCAACGGAGGGGTTGGGGAATCAGCCCCAGCATTTT. Protein product: CASSTEGLGNQPQHF.

The genes are TRBV5-1 and TRBJ2-1; 9 bases fit TRBD1. CDR3 length: 16 residues. Germline CDR1 is SGHRS and CDR2 is YFSETQ. V shed 2 bases and J 7 bases; nucleotides not matched to a gene: 10. Here the CDR3 DNA reads TGCGCCAGCAGCTTAAGGACCGGGACAGGGATAAATGAGCAGTTCTTC. Translating gives CASSLRTGTGINEQFF.

This clone was observed once. The chain couples TRBV9 to TRBJ2-3; 8 bases are shared with TRBD1. The CDR3 is 16 amino acids. J lost 4 bases, V lost 0 bases, and 7 bases had no gene match. Germline CDR1 reads SGDLS; CDR2 reads YYNGEE. In DNA, the CDR3 is TGTGCCAGCAGCGTAGCATCAGACAGGGGAGCAGATACGCAGTATTTT. It codes for CASSVASDRGADTQYF.